This TCR beta chain was recovered during a study of shared clonotypes between healthy human individuals. Across the whole study: Three plates were used per donor for CD4 naive, three for CD4 memory, two for CD8 naive and one for CD8 memory.

Deep was the level used in running the assay. Original processing notes: Junction-only immunoSEQ sequences carried no quality scores, so filtering differed. TCRdb keeps only in-frame clones here, not all; method: immunoSEQ multiplex PCR. V, J and clone size are those of that table, while D and trimming were read from the DNA. The repertoire holds about 980,000 clones, 70% to 85% seen once, with approximately 1.5% in the top ten. The V end lost 0 bases, the J end lost 4 bases, and 8 bases lay between the germline ends. Germline V gene data show CDR1 as SGDLS and CDR2 as YYNGEE. The CDR3 is 14 amino acids.

Sequencing was carried out using memory CD4+ T cells sorted from blood. As to subset: CD45RA-negative fraction. The genes are TRBV9 and TRBJ1-3; D gene uncertain. The TCR comes from a man aged 18-30 years in good health. The CDR3 bases are TGTGCCAGCAGCGTAGACCCGGACGGAAACACCATATATTTT. Protein product: CASSVDPDGNTIYF.